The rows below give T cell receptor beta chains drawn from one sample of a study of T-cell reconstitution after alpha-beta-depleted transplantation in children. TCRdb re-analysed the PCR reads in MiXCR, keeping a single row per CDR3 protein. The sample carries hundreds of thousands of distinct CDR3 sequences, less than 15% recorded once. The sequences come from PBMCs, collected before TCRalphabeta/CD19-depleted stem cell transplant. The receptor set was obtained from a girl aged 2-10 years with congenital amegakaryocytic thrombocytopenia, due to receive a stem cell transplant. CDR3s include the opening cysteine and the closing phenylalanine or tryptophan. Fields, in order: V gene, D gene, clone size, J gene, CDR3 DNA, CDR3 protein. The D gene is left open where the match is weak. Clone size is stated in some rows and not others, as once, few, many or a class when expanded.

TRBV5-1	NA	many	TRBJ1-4	TGCGCCAGCAAATTGCGGATCAATGAAAAACTGTTTTTT	CASKLRINEKLFF
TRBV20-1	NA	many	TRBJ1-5	TGCAGTGCAAACAGCGGTGGCAATCAGCCCCAGCATTTT	CSANSGGNQPQHF
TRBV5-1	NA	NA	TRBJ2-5	TGCGCCAGCAGCTTGGACCAGTGGCAAGAGACCCAGTACTTC	CASSLDQWQETQYF
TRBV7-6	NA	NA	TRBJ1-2	TGTGCCAGCAGCGAGTTAAAGAGCCTACATGGCTACACCTTC	CASSELKSLHGYTF
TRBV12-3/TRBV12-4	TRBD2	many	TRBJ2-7	TGTGCCAGCAGTGCCTTGAGCGGGAGCTCCTACGAGCAGTACTTC	CASSALSGSSYEQYF
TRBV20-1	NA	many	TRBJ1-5	TGCAGTGCTAGATACCCACTGGGGGGACAGCCCCAGCATTTT	CSARYPLGGQPQHF
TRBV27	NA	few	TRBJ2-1	TGTGCCAGCATGGCCAGGGGCTACAATGAGCAGTTCTTC	CASMARGYNEQFF
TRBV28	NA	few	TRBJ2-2	TGTGCCAGCAGACGAGAATCGAGGGGGGAGCTGTTTTTT	CASRRESRGELFF
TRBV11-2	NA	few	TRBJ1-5	TGTGCCAGCTCACGGACGAGGATGTTCACAGATACGCAGCATTTT	CASSRTRMFTDTQHF
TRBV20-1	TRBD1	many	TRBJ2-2	TGCAGTGCGCTAGACAGGGACCGACAGACCGGGGAGCTGTTTTTT	CSALDRDRQTGELFF
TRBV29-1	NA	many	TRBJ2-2	TGCAGCTTCTATAACACCGGGGAGCTGTTTTTT	CSFYNTGELFF
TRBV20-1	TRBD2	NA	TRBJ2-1	TGCAGTGCTAGAGCGGGGACTAGCTTCGACAATGAGCAGTTCTTC	CSARAGTSFDNEQFF
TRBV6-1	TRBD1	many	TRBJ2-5	TGTGCCAGCAGACACGTCACAGGGGATTTGGAGACCCAGTACTTC	CASRHVTGDLETQYF
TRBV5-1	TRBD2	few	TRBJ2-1	TGCGCCAGCAGCTGGGCGGGAGGTTTAGGGGAGCAGTTCTTC	CASSWAGGLGEQFF
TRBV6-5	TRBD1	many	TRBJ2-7	TGTGCCAGCAGTTACCCGGGACAGGGCTCCTACGAGCAGTACTTC	CASSYPGQGSYEQYF
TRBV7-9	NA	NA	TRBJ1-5	TGTGCCAGCAGCAGGGACACCCGACCCAATCAGCCCCAGCATTTT	CASSRDTRPNQPQHF
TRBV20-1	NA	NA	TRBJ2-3	TGCAGCGCTCGGCGCGGGATCTCAGATACGCAGTATTTT	CSARRGISDTQYF
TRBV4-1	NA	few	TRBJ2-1	TGCGCCAGCAGCCACCCCAAGGGGGAAAGAGGCGAGCAGTTCTTC	CASSHPKGERGEQFF
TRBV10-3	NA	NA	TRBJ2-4	TGTGCCATCAGTGGGACAGCCAAAAACATTCAGTACTTC	CAISGTAKNIQYF
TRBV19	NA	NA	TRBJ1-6	TGTGCCAGTACCACAGGGTTTTCACCCCTCCACTTT	CASTTGFSPLHF
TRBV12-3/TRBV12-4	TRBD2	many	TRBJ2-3	TGTGCCAGCAGTTCGACTAGCTCGACGCAGTATTTT	CASSSTSSTQYF
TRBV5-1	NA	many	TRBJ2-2	TGCGCCAGCAGTGCGGCCTACACCGGGGAGCTGTTTTTT	CASSAAYTGELFF
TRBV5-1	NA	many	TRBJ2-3	TGCGCCAGCAGCTTGGTTCTTCGTGGCCTTGTTAGGGCAGATACGCAGTATTTT	CASSLVLRGLVRADTQYF
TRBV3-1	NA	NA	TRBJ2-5	TGTGCCAGCAGCCAGCAACTTCCGGAGACCCAGTACTTC	CASSQQLPETQYF
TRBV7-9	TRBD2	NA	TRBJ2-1	TGTGCCAGCAGCACAACCGGGACTAGCGGGAGCAATGAGCAGTTCTTC	CASSTTGTSGSNEQFF
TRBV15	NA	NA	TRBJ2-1	TGTGCCACCAGCAGAGGAAGAGTCTTTTGGGCCGGTAATGAGCAGTTCTTC	CATSRGRVFWAGNEQFF
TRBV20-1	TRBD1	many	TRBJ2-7	TGCAGTGCTAGAGCCTCCGGGACAGGTCCTTGGTTGCAGTACTTC	CSARASGTGPWLQYF
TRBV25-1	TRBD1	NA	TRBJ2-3	TGTGCCAGCAGTGAATCGACAGGGGGCGCAGATACGCAGTATTTT	CASSESTGGADTQYF
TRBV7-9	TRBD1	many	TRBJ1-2	TGTGCCAGCAGCGTGGACAGGTCCCCAACCTATGGCTACACCTTC	CASSVDRSPTYGYTF
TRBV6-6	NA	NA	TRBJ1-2	TGTGCCAGCGGCCCGACGGCCAACTATGGCTACACCTTC	CASGPTANYGYTF
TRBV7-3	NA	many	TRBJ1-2	TGTGCCAGCAGCTTCTTCATGGGTTATGGCTACACCTTC	CASSFFMGYGYTF
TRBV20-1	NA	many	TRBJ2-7	TGCAGTGCTGAGACAGGAGCCTCCTACGAGCAGTACTTC	CSAETGASYEQYF
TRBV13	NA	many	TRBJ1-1	TGTGCCAGCCCCGGCCTAAGCGCCGCTTTCTTT	CASPGLSAAFF
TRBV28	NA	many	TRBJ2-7	TGTGCCAGCAGCTTAGACGGATCCTACGAGCAGTACTTC	CASSLDGSYEQYF
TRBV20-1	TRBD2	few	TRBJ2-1	TGCAGTGCTAGTAGCGGGAGGAATTTGAATGAGCAGTTCTTC	CSASSGRNLNEQFF
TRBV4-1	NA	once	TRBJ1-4	TGCGCCAGCAGCCAAGATGAGGGTTTGATTGGAGAAAAACTGTTTTTT	CASSQDEGLIGEKLFF
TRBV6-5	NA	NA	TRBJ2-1	TGTGCCAGCAGTTACTTCTGGGGGGGCGGGAGTGGGGCTGAGCAGTTCTTC	CASSYFWGGGSGAEQFF
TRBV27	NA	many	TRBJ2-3	TGTGCCAGCAGTTCCCCGGCGGACCCCACAGATACGCAGTATTTT	CASSSPADPTDTQYF
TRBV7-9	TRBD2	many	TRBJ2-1	TGTGCCAGCAGCTTAGTTGGGACTAGTTACAATGAGCAGTTCTTC	CASSLVGTSYNEQFF
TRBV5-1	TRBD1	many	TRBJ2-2	TGCGCCAGCAGTTGGCCCGGACAGGGTGACACCGGGGAGCTGTTTTTT	CASSWPGQGDTGELFF
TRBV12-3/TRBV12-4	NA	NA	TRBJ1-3	TGTGCCAGCAGTTGGGGTCCGTTCAACTCTGGAAACACCATATATTTT	CASSWGPFNSGNTIYF
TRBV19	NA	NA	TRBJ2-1	TGTGCCAGTAGTATAAATAACCTTTACAATGAGCAGTTCTTC	CASSINNLYNEQFF
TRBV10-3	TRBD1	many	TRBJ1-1	TGTGCCATCAGTGATACAGGGGCGAACACTGAAGCTTTCTTT	CAISDTGANTEAFF
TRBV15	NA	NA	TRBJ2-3	TGTGCCACCAGCAGAGGAGAGGCCCACCTTGGCACAGATACGCAGTATTTT	CATSRGEAHLGTDTQYF
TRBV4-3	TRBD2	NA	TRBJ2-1	TGCGCCAGCAGCCAAGTTCCCGGCGTTTTTCCCGGGACTAGCGGGAGTTCCTACAATGAGCAGTTCTTC	CASSQVPGVFPGTSGSSYNEQFF
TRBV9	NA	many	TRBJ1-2	TGTGCCAGCAGCGTAGGCAATTCTAACTATGGCTACACCTTC	CASSVGNSNYGYTF
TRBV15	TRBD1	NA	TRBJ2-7	TGTGCCACCAGAAAAACGCCCGGGACAGGAACCTACGAGCAGTACTTC	CATRKTPGTGTYEQYF
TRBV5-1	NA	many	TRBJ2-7	TGCGCCAGCACAGACCCCGGGACGATCGAGCAGTACTTC	CASTDPGTIEQYF
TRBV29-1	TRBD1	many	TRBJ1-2	TGCAGCGCGGCGGGACAGGGTGGCCCTACAATCTATGGCTACACCTTC	CSAAGQGGPTIYGYTF
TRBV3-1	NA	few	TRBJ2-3	TGTGCCAGCAGCCAAGATGGCGGGGCTAGCACAGATACGCAGTATTTT	CASSQDGGASTDTQYF
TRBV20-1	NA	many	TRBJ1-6	TGCAGTGCTAGGACAGAAAATAATTCACCCCTCCACTTT	CSARTENNSPLHF
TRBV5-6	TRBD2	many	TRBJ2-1	TGTGCCAGCAGCCTCGAACACCCGGGACTAGCGGACAATGAGCAGTTCTTC	CASSLEHPGLADNEQFF
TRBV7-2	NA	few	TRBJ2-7	TGTGCCAGCAGCCTTAGCGCAGGGCGCACCTACGAGCAGTACTTC	CASSLSAGRTYEQYF
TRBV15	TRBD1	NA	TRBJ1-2	TGTGCCACCAGCAGAGAGTCCGGGACAGGAATACATTATGGCTACACCTTC	CATSRESGTGIHYGYTF
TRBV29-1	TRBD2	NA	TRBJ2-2	TGCAGCGTCTCCCCAGGAGCGGGAGGGCCCGGGACCGGGGAGCTGTTTTTT	CSVSPGAGGPGTGELFF
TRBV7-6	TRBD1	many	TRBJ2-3	TGTGCCAGCAGCGCCCATGGGGGGACAGGGTGGGGCACAGATACGCAGTATTTT	CASSAHGGTGWGTDTQYF
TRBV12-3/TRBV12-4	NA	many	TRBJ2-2	TGTGCCAGCATCCGAAGAACCTTGTCCGGGGAGCTGTTTTTT	CASIRRTLSGELFF
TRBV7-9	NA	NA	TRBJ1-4	TGTGCCAGCAGCTCTCTACTACGACCAGGAAGTGAAAAACTGTTTTTT	CASSSLLRPGSEKLFF
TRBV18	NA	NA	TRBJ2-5	TGTGCCAGCTCAGAGAGCAGGGGCCAAGAGACCCAGTACTTC	CASSESRGQETQYF
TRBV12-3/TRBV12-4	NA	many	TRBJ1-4	TGTGCCAGCAGTTTAAGGTGGGACCGTAATGAAAAACTGTTTTTT	CASSLRWDRNEKLFF